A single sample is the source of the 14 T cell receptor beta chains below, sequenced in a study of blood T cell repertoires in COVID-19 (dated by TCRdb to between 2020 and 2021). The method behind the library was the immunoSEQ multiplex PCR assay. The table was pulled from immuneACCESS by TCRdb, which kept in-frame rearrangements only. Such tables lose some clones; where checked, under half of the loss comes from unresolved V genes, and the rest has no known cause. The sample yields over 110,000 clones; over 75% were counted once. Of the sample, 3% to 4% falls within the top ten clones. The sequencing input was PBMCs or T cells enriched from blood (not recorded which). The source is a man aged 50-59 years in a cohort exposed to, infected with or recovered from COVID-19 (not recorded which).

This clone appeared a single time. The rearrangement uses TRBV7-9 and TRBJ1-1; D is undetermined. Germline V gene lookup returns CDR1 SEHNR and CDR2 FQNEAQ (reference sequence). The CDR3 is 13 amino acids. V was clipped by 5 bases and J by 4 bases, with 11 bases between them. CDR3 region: CASSPTGRTEAFF. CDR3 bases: TGTGCCAGCAGCCCCACTGGGCGCACTGAAGCTTTCTTT.

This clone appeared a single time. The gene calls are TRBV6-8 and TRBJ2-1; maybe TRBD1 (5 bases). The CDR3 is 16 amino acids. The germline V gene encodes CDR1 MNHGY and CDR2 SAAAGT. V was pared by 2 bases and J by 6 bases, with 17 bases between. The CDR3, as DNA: TGTGCCAGCAGTTACGCCCCCCACAGGAAACCCAATGAGCAGTTCTTC. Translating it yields CASSYAPHRKPNEQFF.

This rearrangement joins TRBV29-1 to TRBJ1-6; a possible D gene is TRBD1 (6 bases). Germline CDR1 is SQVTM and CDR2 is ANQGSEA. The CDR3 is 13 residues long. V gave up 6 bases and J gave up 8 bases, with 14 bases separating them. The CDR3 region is CSVGTTSDSPLHF. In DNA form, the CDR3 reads TGCAGCGTCGGGACAACGTCAGATTCACCCCTCCACTTT.

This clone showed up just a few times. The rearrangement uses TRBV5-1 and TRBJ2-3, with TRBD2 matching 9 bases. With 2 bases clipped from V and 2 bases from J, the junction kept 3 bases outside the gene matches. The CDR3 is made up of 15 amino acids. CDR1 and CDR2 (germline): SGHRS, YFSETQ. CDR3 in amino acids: CASSFASGNTDTQYF. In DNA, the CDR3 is TGCGCCAGCAGCTTTGCTAGCGGGAACACAGATACGCAGTATTTT.

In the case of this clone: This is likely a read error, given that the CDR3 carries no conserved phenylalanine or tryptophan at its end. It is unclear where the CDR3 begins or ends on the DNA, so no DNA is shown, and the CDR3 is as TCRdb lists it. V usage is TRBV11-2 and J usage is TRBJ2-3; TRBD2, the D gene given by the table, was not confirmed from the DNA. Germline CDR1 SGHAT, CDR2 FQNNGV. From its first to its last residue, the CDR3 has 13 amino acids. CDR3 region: CASSLVSSGGAGL.

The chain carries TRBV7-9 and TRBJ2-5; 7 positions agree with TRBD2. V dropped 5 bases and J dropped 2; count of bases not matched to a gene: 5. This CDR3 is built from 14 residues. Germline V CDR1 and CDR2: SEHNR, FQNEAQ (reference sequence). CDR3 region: CASSPGRGQETQYF. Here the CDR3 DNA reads TGTGCCAGCAGCCCTGGGAGGGGTCAAGAGACCCAGTACTTC.

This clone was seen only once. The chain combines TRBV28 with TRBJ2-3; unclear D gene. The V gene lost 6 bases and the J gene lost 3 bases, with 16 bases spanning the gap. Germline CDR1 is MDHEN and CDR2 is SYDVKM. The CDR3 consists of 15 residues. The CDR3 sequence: CASSSVALGTDTQYF. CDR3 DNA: TGTGCCAGCAGCTCCGTCGCCCTCGGGACAGATACGCAGTATTTT. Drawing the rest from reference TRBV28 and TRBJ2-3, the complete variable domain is DVKVTQSSRYLVKRTGEKVFLECVQDMDHENMFWYRQDPGLGLRLIYFSYDVKMKEKGDIPEGYSVSREKKERFSLILESASTNQTSMYLCASSSVALGTDTQYFGPGTRLTVL.

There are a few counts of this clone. CDR3 amino acids: CASSYPIAGARQETQYF. The CDR3 nucleotides are TGTGCCAGCAGTTACCCAATAGCGGGGGCAAGGCAAGAGACCCAGTACTTC. V gene TRBV6-2 or TRBV6-3 combines with J gene TRBJ2-5; 9 bases are shared with TRBD2. Germline lookup yields CDR1 MNHEY and CDR2 SVGEGT. Trimming cost V 2 bases and J 2 bases; bases outside gene matches: 9. This CDR3 has 17 amino acids.

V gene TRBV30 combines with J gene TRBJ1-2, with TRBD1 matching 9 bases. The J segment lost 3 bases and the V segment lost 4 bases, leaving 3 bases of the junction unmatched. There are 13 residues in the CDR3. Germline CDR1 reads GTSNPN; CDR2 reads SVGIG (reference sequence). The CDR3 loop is CAWKRDRDYGYTF. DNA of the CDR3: TGTGCCTGGAAGCGGGACAGGGACTATGGCTACACCTTC.

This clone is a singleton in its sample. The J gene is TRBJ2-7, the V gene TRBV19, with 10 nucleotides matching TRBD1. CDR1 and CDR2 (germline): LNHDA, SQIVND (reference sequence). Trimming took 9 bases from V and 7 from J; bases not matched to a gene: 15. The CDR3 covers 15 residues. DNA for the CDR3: TGTGCCAGCGGCCCCGGACAGGGGGGGATAAGGGAGCAGTACTTC. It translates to CASGPGQGGIREQYF.

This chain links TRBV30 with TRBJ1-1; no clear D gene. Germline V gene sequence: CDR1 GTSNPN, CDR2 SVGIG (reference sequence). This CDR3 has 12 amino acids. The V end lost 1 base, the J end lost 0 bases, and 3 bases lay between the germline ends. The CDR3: CAWSAVNTEAFF. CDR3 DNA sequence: TGTGCCTGGAGTGCCGTGAACACTGAAGCTTTCTTT.

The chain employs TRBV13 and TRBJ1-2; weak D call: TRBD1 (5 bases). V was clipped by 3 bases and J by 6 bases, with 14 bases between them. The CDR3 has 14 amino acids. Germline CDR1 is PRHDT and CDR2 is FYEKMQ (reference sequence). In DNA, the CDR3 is TGTGCCAGCAGCTTGCCTGACAGAACGAATGGCTACACCTTC. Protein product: CASSLPDRTNGYTF.

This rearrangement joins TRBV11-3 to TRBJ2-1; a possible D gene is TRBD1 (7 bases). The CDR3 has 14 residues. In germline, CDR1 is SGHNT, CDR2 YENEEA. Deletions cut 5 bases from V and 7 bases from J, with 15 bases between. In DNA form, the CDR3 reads TGTGCCAGCAGCCATGGGTCAGGGGGGAATGAGCAGTTCTTC. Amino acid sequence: CASSHGSGGNEQFF.

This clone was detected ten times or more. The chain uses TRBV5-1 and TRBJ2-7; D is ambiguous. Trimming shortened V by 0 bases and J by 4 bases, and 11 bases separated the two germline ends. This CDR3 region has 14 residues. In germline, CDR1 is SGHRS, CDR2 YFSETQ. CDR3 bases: TGCGCCAGCAGCTTGGTGGCTAGTTCATACGAGCAGTACTTC. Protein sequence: CASSLVASSYEQYF.